These T cell receptor beta chains were read from a single sample in a study of blood T cell repertoires in COVID-19. Assay used: immunoSEQ multiplex PCR; TCRdb lists only in-frame clones, some missing. The sample shows a few hundred thousand clones, about nine tenths of them seen only once. Sequences were obtained from PBMCs or T cells enriched from blood (not recorded which). Receptors originate from a woman aged 45-59 years in a cohort exposed to, infected with or recovered from COVID-19 (not recorded which). Each CDR3 is given with its conserved first and last residue. Each record gives: CDR3 length, D gene, V gene, J gene, clone size, CDR3 protein, CDR3 DNA. A D gene is named only where the DNA matches it firmly. Size tells how often a clone was seen (once, few, many) or the class of an expanded clone, and some rows leave it out.

12	.	TRBV28	TRBJ2-1	.	CAGQSSYNEQFF	TGTGCTGGGCAGAGCTCCTACAATGAGCAGTTCTTC
16	TRBD2	TRBV19	TRBJ2-3	.	CASRSIAGGLSDTQYF	TGTGCCAGTAGATCCATAGCGGGGGGGCTATCAGATACGCAGTATTTT
11	.	TRBV30	TRBJ2-3	once	CAWGSDVTQYF	TGTGCCTGGGGGAGCGATGTTACGCAGTATTTT
16	.	TRBV10-3	TRBJ1-1	.	CAIRKSTRGGGTEAFF	TGTGCCATCAGGAAGTCGACCAGGGGAGGGGGCACTGAAGCTTTCTTT
16	.	TRBV4-1	TRBJ1-4	.	CASSRAPRATNEKLFF	TGCGCCAGCAGCCGAGCCCCCCGAGCAACTAATGAAAAACTGTTTTTT
14	TRBD1	TRBV11-1	TRBJ1-2	.	CASSEGQPSYGYTF	TGTGCCAGCAGCGAGGGACAGCCTTCCTATGGCTACACCTTC
15	TRBD1	TRBV19	TRBJ1-2	.	CASSTTGTGNYGYTF	TGTGCCAGTAGTACCACCGGGACAGGGAACTATGGCTACACCTTC
13	.	TRBV10-1	TRBJ1-2	.	CASSIQGSYGYTF	TGCGCCAGCAGCATACAGGGCAGCTATGGCTACACCTTC
12	.	TRBV6-5	TRBJ1-3	.	CASRGSGNTIYF	TGTGCCAGCCGGGGCTCTGGAAACACCATATATTTT
12	.	TRBV18	TRBJ2-2	.	CASSPRMAELFF	TGTGCCAGCTCACCACGTATGGCGGAGCTGTTTTTT
15	TRBD2	TRBV5-1	TRBJ2-3	.	CASSLRVAGTDTQYF	TGCGCCAGCAGCCTACGGGTAGCGGGGACAGATACGCAGTATTTT
13	.	TRBV11-2	TRBJ2-1	.	CASSLDPMNEQFF	TGTGCCAGCAGCTTAGATCCAATGAATGAGCAGTTCTTC
14	.	TRBV6-5	TRBJ1-5	.	CASSPLLGNQPQHF	TGTGCCAGCAGCCCATTATTAGGCAATCAGCCCCAGCATTTT
14	TRBD2	TRBV5-1	TRBJ2-1	.	CAGLAADSYNEQFF	TGCGCCGGACTAGCGGCCGACTCCTACAATGAGCAGTTCTTC
13	.	TRBV6-5	TRBJ1-6	.	CASREDKYSPLHF	TGTGCCAGCAGAGAGGACAAGTATTCACCCCTCCACTTT
12	.	TRBV28	TRBJ1-1	.	CASSPRYTEAFF	TGTGCCAGCAGTCCTCGGTACACTGAAGCTTTCTTT
14	.	TRBV19	TRBJ1-1	.	CASRSQTLNTEAFF	TGTGCCAGTCGATCCCAGACATTGAACACTGAAGCTTTCTTT
15	TRBD1	TRBV15	TRBJ2-7	.	CATSPRQGISSEQYF	TGTGCCACCAGCCCTAGACAGGGTATATCGAGCGAGCAGTACTTC
17	.	TRBV5-6	TRBJ2-3	once	CASSDTRSWGRADTQYF	TGTGCCAGCAGCGATACCCGGAGCTGGGGGCGGGCAGATACGCAGTATTTT
17	TRBD2	TRBV7-2	TRBJ2-3	.	CASSSRLAGGVVDTQYF	TGTGCCAGCAGCAGTCGACTAGCGGGGGGTGTGGTTGATACGCAGTATTTT
15	TRBD1	TRBV11-2	TRBJ2-5	few	CASNFGTGRQETQYF	TGTGCCAGCAATTTTGGGACAGGGAGGCAAGAGACCCAGTACTTC
16	TRBD1	TRBV6-1	TRBJ2-5	.	CASSEGYRGWAETQYF	TGTGCCAGCAGTGAAGGGTACAGGGGCTGGGCTGAGACCCAGTACTTC
13	.	TRBV3-1/TRBV3-2	TRBJ1-1	.	CASSGDRASEAFF	TGTGCCAGCAGCGGAGACAGAGCTTCTGAAGCTTTCTTT
15	.	TRBV5-8	TRBJ1-1	.	CASSLVGTMNTEAFF	TGTGCCAGCAGCTTAGTCGGGACAATGAACACTGAAGCTTTCTTT
16	.	TRBV27	TRBJ1-2	medium-sized	CASSSNPAQGVSGYTF	TGTGCCAGCAGTTCCAACCCCGCCCAGGGTGTTTCTGGCTACACCTTC
15	.	TRBV27	TRBJ2-3	.	CASSLSRARTDTQYF	TGTGCCAGCAGTTTATCGAGGGCACGTACAGATACGCAGTATTTT
14	.	TRBV10-2	TRBJ2-2	once	CASLANIITGELFF	TGCGCCAGTTTAGCAAACATTATCACCGGGGAGCTGTTTTTT
17	.	TRBV12-1	TRBJ1-2	.	CASSLIGGEFSNYGYTF	TGTGCCAGCAGCTTAATAGGGGGGGAGTTTTCTAACTATGGCTACACCTTC
13	.	TRBV12-3/TRBV12-4	TRBJ1-6	.	CASSLASGVPLHF	TGTGCCAGCAGTTTAGCGTCGGGAGTACCCCTCCACTTT
15	TRBD1	TRBV4-1	TRBJ1-6	few	CASSPQGQNNSPLHF	TGCGCCAGCAGCCCCCAGGGACAGAATAATTCACCCCTCCACTTT
17	TRBD2	TRBV5-1	TRBJ2-3	.	CASSRVETSGGADTQYF	TGCGCCAGCAGCCGGGTGGAGACTAGCGGGGGGGCAGATACGCAGTATTTT
16	.	TRBV7-9	TRBJ2-1	.	CASSSPGTTNYNEQFF	TGTGCCAGCAGCTCACCCGGGACAACCAATTACAATGAGCAGTTCTTC
15	TRBD1	TRBV9	TRBJ2-1	.	CASSLRTGPSHEQFF	TGTGCCAGCAGCCTACGGACAGGGCCTAGTCATGAGCAGTTCTTC
18	TRBD2	TRBV18	TRBJ2-7	.	CASSLAGTSGGNSYEQYF	TGTGCCAGCTCCCTAGCCGGGACTAGCGGGGGGAACTCCTACGAGCAGTACTTC
14	TRBD1	TRBV27	TRBJ2-1	.	CASSPGQGNNEQFF	TGTGCCAGCAGCCCGGGACAGGGAAACAATGAGCAGTTCTTC
13	.	TRBV6-2/TRBV6-3	TRBJ2-5	.	CASSYAGQETQYF	TGTGCCAGCAGTTACGCGGGACAAGAGACCCAGTACTTC
16	TRBD1	TRBV9	TRBJ2-7	.	CASSLGTGGISYEQYF	TGTGCCAGCAGCCTAGGGACAGGGGGCATCTCCTACGAGCAGTACTTC
17	TRBD2	TRBV11-2	TRBJ2-7	.	CASSPITGTSGSYEQYF	TGTGCCAGCAGTCCTATAACCGGGACTAGCGGCTCCTACGAGCAGTACTTC
17	.	TRBV5-1	TRBJ2-1	.	CASSLGRGASVRDEQFF	TGCGCCAGCAGCTTGGGACGGGGGGCCTCGGTGCGGGATGAGCAGTTCTTC
13	.	TRBV7-8	TRBJ1-5	.	CASSTTGGQPQHF	TGTGCCAGCAGCACCACCGGAGGTCAGCCCCAGCATTTT
15	TRBD1	TRBV19	TRBJ1-1	.	CASSHRGTANTEAFF	TGTGCCAGTAGCCACCGGGGGACAGCGAACACTGAAGCTTTCTTT
12	TRBD1	TRBV4-3	TRBJ1-4	.	CASRDRAEKLFF	TGCGCCAGCCGGGACAGGGCGGAAAAACTGTTTTTT
14	.	TRBV10-3	TRBJ2-5	.	CAISEGQRKETQYF	TGTGCCATCAGTGAGGGACAGAGAAAAGAGACCCAGTACTTC
14	.	TRBV9	TRBJ1-1	.	CASSAQGSGTEAFF	TGTGCCAGCAGCGCACAGGGTAGTGGCACTGAAGCTTTCTTT
18	TRBD1	TRBV7-6	TRBJ2-2	few	CASSIMDRSQTYTGELFF	TGTGCCAGCAGCATTATGGACAGGTCTCAAACTTACACCGGGGAGCTGTTTTTT
15	TRBD1	TRBV30	TRBJ1-5	.	CAWSVLAGGRQPQHF	TGTGCCTGGAGTGTATTGGCAGGGGGACGTCAGCCCCAGCATTTT
14	.	TRBV5-3	TRBJ1-1	.	CARLVDQGYTEAFF	TGTGCCAGGCTTGTTGACCAGGGTTACACTGAAGCTTTCTTT
13	.	TRBV4-3	TRBJ1-4	few	CASSQDAREKLFF	TGCGCCAGCAGCCAAGACGCCAGAGAAAAACTGTTTTTT
17	TRBD1	TRBV2	TRBJ2-5	.	CASSGVPGGISLETQYF	TGTGCCAGCAGTGGGGTCCCAGGGGGCATCAGTCTAGAGACCCAGTACTTC
15	.	TRBV5-4	TRBJ2-1	.	CASSSAPGPHFEQFF	TGTGCCAGCAGCTCCGCCCCTGGGCCCCACTTTGAGCAGTTCTTC
16	.	TRBV7-9	TRBJ2-3	.	CASSPRATLEADTQYF	TGTGCCAGCAGCCCTCGAGCTACGCTGGAGGCAGATACGCAGTATTTT
13	.	TRBV2	TRBJ1-2	.	CASSASGVGGYTF	TGTGCCAGCAGTGCCTCCGGGGTTGGTGGCTACACCTTC
14	.	TRBV7-2	TRBJ2-7	.	CASSLGQASYEQYF	TGTGCCAGCAGCTTAGGACAGGCCTCCTACGAGCAGTACTTC
17	.	TRBV11-3	TRBJ1-5	.	CASSLDREGHSNQPQHF	TGTGCCAGCAGCTTAGATCGGGAGGGACATAGCAATCAGCCCCAGCATTTT
16	TRBD2	TRBV30	TRBJ2-3	.	CAWSPTLAGWSDTQYF	TGTGCCTGGAGCCCTACGCTAGCGGGGTGGTCGGATACGCAGTATTTT
16	.	TRBV15	TRBJ1-5	once	CATSRDIGVTSPPEHF	TGTGCCACCAGCAGAGATATAGGTGTGACTAGTCCCCCCGAGCATTTT
13	.	TRBV19	TRBJ1-1	.	CASSQGREAEAFF	TGTGCCTCATCTCAGGGGAGGGAAGCTGAAGCTTTCTTT
17	TRBD2	TRBV4-3	TRBJ2-2	.	CASSRKGLAVNTGELFF	TGCGCCAGCAGCCGTAAGGGACTAGCGGTGAACACCGGGGAGCTGTTTTTT
14	TRBD1	TRBV7-2	TRBJ1-1	.	CASSARQGNTEAFF	TGTGCCAGCAGCGCCCGACAGGGAAACACTGAAGCTTTCTTT